Following are 29 T cell receptor beta chains from one sample sequenced in a study of cytomegalovirus exposure and HLA in healthy donors. Use of 60 Vbeta and 13 Jbeta primers characterized the PCR. Here immunoSEQ multiplex PCR was the method, and the copy in TCRdb shows in-frame clones only, minus some. The sample has about 98,000 clones; less than 85% are singletons. Sequences were obtained from PBMCs. These TCRs come from a male donor in good health and CMV-seronegative.

This clone has a single count. The chain recombines TRBV27 with TRBJ2-7; D perhaps matches TRBD2 (5 bases). V lost 3 bases and J 2 bases, leaving 11 bases between the germline ends. CDR3 length equals 14 residues. CDR1 MNHEY and CDR2 SMNVEV come from the germline V gene (reference sequence). The chain's CDR3 is CASSFGDLTYEQYF. The CDR3 nucleotides read TGTGCCAGCAGTTTCGGGGATTTAACCTACGAGCAGTACTTC.

The chain is built from TRBV27 and TRBJ1-1, with no clear D. V was cut by 6 bases and J by 4 bases, with 12 bases left in between. The CDR3 contains 13 residues. CDR1 and CDR2 (germline): MNHEY, SMNVEV (reference sequence). The CDR3 DNA sequence: TGTGCCAGCAGACGGGAGACCTCCACTGAAGCTTTCTTT. Encoded protein: CASRRETSTEAFF.

The chain carries TRBV9 and TRBJ2-5, with 7 bases fitting TRBD1. The CDR3 totals 16 residues. V shed 3 bases, J shed 4 bases, and the junction held 12 bases outside the gene matches. The germline V gene encodes CDR1 SGDLS and CDR2 YYNGEE. The CDR3 DNA follows: TGTGCCAGCAGCGGAGATACAGGGGAATTCGCAGAGACCCAGTACTTC. It yields the protein CASSGDTGEFAETQYF.

This chain uses TRBV30 with TRBJ2-1; no definite D call. The CDR3 spans 13 residues. The V end was cut by 2 bases, the J end by 0 bases, with 5 bases between. In germline, CDR1 is GTSNPN, CDR2 SVGIG (reference sequence). This CDR3 reads CAWSTSSYNEQFF. The CDR3 nucleotides read TGTGCCTGGAGTACGAGCTCCTACAATGAGCAGTTCTTC.

The chain uses TRBV19 and TRBJ1-1, with TRBD1 identical over 7 bases. V was pared by 5 bases and J by 1 base, with 7 bases of the junction left unmatched. CDR1 is LNHDA, CDR2 SQIVND, per germline (reference sequence). The CDR3 length is 15 residues. The CDR3 sequence: CASSQTGVANTEAFF. In DNA form, the CDR3 reads TGTGCCAGTAGTCAAACAGGGGTGGCGAACACTGAAGCTTTCTTT.

This clone was recorded a few times. The rearrangement links TRBV7-3 to TRBJ1-2, with D possibly being TRBD1 (5 bases). The germline CDR1 and CDR2 sequences are SGHTA and FQGTGA. V lost 3 bases and J lost 1, with 9 bases in between. CDR3 length: 14 amino acids. CDR3 DNA: TGTGCCAGCAGCTTGGACACCTTTAACTATGGCTACACCTTC. It codes for CASSLDTFNYGYTF.

This chain links TRBV5-1 with TRBJ1-4; the D gene is possibly TRBD1 (5 bases). This CDR3 contains 15 residues. V was trimmed by 3 bases and J by 3 bases, leaving 12 bases between them. In germline, CDR1 is SGHRS, CDR2 YFSETQ. CDR3 coding DNA: TGCGCCAGCAGCTCGGCGGGGGGGGCTAATGAAAAACTGTTTTTT. The encoded protein is CASSSAGGANEKLFF.

This clone was seen more than once but under ten times. The chain recombines TRBV7-2 with TRBJ2-5; D ambiguous. Trimming took 5 bases from V and 1 from J, leaving 8 bases between them. From germline, CDR1 is SGHTA and CDR2 FQGNSA. This CDR3 has 13 residues. This chain's CDR3 is CASSPLSQETQYF. CDR3 nucleotides: TGTGCCAGCAGCCCCCTCAGCCAAGAGACCCAGTACTTC. The full variable domain, completed using reference TRBV7-2 and TRBJ2-5, is GAGVSQSPSNKVTEKGKDVELRCDPISGHTALYWYRQSLGQGLEFLIYFQGNSAPDKSGLPSDRFSAERTGGSVSTLTIQRTQQEDSAVYLCASSPLSQETQYFGPGTRLLVL.

The J gene is TRBJ2-3, the V gene TRBV7-3, with 10 nucleotides matching TRBD1. Trimming removed 6 bases from V and 4 bases from J; junction bases left unmatched: 7. Per germline, CDR1 SGHTA and CDR2 FQGTGA. The CDR3 is 15 amino acids. CDR3 sequence (DNA): TGTGCCAGCAGAAAGGCCGGGACAGGGGCAGATACGCAGTATTTT. Encoded protein: CASRKAGTGADTQYF.

The chain recombines TRBV7-8 with TRBJ2-7; the match to TRBD2 covers 8 bases. Losses at the gene ends were 5 bases for V and 0 bases for J; bases not matched to a gene: 12. The CDR3 is 17 amino acids. The germline CDR1 and CDR2 sequences are SGHVS and FQNEAQ. The CDR3 DNA reads TGTGCCAGCAGCCCGAGGCTAGCGGGCACATACTCCTACGAGCAGTACTTC. Amino acid sequence: CASSPRLAGTYSYEQYF. The full variable domain, with the rest looked up from reference TRBV7-8 and TRBJ2-7, is GAGVSQSPRYKVAKRGQDVALRCDPISGHVSLFWYQQALGQGPEFLTYFQNEAQLDKSGLPSDRFFAERPEGSVSTLKIQRTQQEDSAVYLCASSPRLAGTYSYEQYFGPGTRLTVT.

The chain joins TRBV7-2 to TRBJ2-3; TRBD2 matches at 12 bases. There are 17 residues in the CDR3. Germline lookup yields CDR1 SGHTA and CDR2 FQGNSA. The V gene end was trimmed by 1 base and the J gene end by 0 bases; junction bases not matched to a gene: 2. DNA for the CDR3: TGTGCCAGCAGCTTAGTAGGGACTAGCGGGAGCACAGATACGCAGTATTTT. As protein: CASSLVGTSGSTDTQYF.

J is TRBJ2-7 and V is TRBV14; 13 nucleotides match TRBD2. J gave up 4 bases and V 4 bases, and 4 bases lay outside the gene matches. The germline V gene encodes CDR1 SGHDN and CDR2 FVKESK. This CDR3 has 15 amino acids. CDR3 nucleotide sequence: TGTGCCAGCAGCCTAGGACTAGCGGGAGTTTACGAGCAGTACTTC. As protein: CASSLGLAGVYEQYF.

The chain combines TRBV5-1 with TRBJ2-3; TRBD2 aligns across 12 bases. In germline, CDR1 is SGHRS, CDR2 YFSETQ. This CDR3 is built from 19 residues. The V and J ends lost 3 bases and 0 bases, in that order; junction bases with no gene match: 11. CDR3 nucleotides: TGCGCCAGCAGCTGGGAGACTAGCGGGAGTGGGACTAGCACAGATACGCAGTATTTT. It is translated as CASSWETSGSGTSTDTQYF.

This clone was seen more than once but under ten times. V gene TRBV28 combines with J gene TRBJ1-1; TRBD1 matches at 9 bases. This CDR3 has 14 residues. The V gene's germline CDR1 is MDHEN and CDR2 SYDVKM. With 4 bases clipped from V and 6 bases from J, the junction kept 6 bases outside the gene matches. CDR3 coding DNA: TGTGCCAGCAGTTCCCGGGACAGGGCACCTGAAGCTTTCTTT. This gives the protein CASSSRDRAPEAFF.

The gene calls are TRBV4-1 and TRBJ2-2; 8 nucleotides match TRBD1. V lost 0 bases to trimming and J lost 4 bases; unmatched junction nucleotides: 7. Germline CDR1 and CDR2: MGHRA and YSYEKL. There are 17 residues in the CDR3. The CDR3 protein is CASSQDQGARITGELFF. DNA for the CDR3: TGCGCCAGCAGCCAAGATCAGGGGGCAAGAATCACCGGGGAGCTGTTTTTT.

The rearrangement joins TRBV7-2 to TRBJ2-1; 9 bases align to TRBD1. The ends lost 4 bases at V and 5 bases at J; junction bases unmatched: 9. Per germline, CDR1 SGHTA and CDR2 FQGNSA. This CDR3 has 16 residues. The CDR3 DNA follows: TGTGCCAGCAGCTCGACAGGGGGAGTCAGAGACAATGAGCAGTTCTTC. This encodes CASSSTGGVRDNEQFF.

A remark on this clone: Other DNA sequences within the sample encode an identical CDR3. The chain links TRBV5-1 to TRBJ2-3; TRBD1 is a possible D gene (6 bases). V lost 3 bases and J lost 0, with 11 bases in between. The CDR3 is made up of 15 amino acids. Germline assignment: CDR1 SGHRS and CDR2 YFSETQ. The CDR3 sequence: CASSWSGASTDTQYF. Here the CDR3 DNA reads TGCGCCAGCAGCTGGTCAGGGGCCAGCACAGATACGCAGTATTTT.

The chain recombines TRBV20-1 with TRBJ2-7, with TRBD1 identical over 7 bases. Trimming took 1 base from V and 7 from J; bases not matched to a gene: 1. Germline CDR1 and CDR2: DFQATT and SNEGSKA (reference sequence). The CDR3 is 11 amino acids. CDR3 residues: CSARVDREQYF. CDR3 bases: TGCAGTGCTAGAGTGGACAGGGAGCAGTACTTC.

This clone was counted only a few times. The chain combines TRBV10-3 with TRBJ1-6; maybe TRBD1 (6 bases). Germline CDR1 is ENHRY and CDR2 is SYGVKD. Trimming removed 10 bases at V and 5 bases at J, with 18 bases between. There are 15 residues in the CDR3. CDR3 bases: TGTGCCACCGTGAACAGGGTGGGCGATAATTCACCCCTCCACTTT. Its translation: CATVNRVGDNSPLHF.

The CDR3 here is CASGKGGLAGGEQYF. Here the CDR3 DNA reads TGTGCCAGCGGGAAGGGCGGACTAGCGGGAGGAGAGCAGTACTTC. The gene calls are TRBV7-9 and TRBJ2-7; 14 bases are shared with TRBD2. The V gene end was trimmed by 8 bases and the J gene end by 7 bases; junction bases not matched to a gene: 10. The CDR3 runs to 15 residues. In germline, CDR1 is SEHNR, CDR2 FQNEAQ (reference sequence).

The gene calls are TRBV6-5 and TRBJ1-1, with D tentatively TRBD1 (5 bases). The CDR3 spans 13 residues. Germline CDR1 reads MNHEY; CDR2 reads SVGAGI. V was shortened by 6 bases and J by 3 bases, with 11 bases between the two germline ends. CDR3 DNA sequence: TGTGCCAGCAGATATTCAGGGTACACTGAAGCTTTCTTT. It yields the protein CASRYSGYTEAFF.

This clone was counted only a few times. The CDR3 here is CASRQRQDRGYGYTF. CDR3 DNA sequence: TGTGCCAGCAGACAGAGACAGGATAGGGGCTATGGCTACACCTTC. The chain uses TRBV7-9 and TRBJ1-2; possible D gene TRBD1, 6 bases. Trimming left V 6 bases short and J 4 bases short, with 18 bases between. Germline-derived CDR1 and CDR2 are SEHNR and FQNEAQ (reference sequence). The CDR3 covers 15 residues.

This sequence joins TRBV6-1 and TRBJ1-5; D not resolved. Germline V gives CDR1 MNHNS, CDR2 SASEGT. V shed 2 bases and J shed 6 bases, with 8 bases lying between them. This CDR3 has 13 amino acids. The CDR3, as DNA: TGTGCCAGCAGTGAAACTATAGGTCAGCCCCAGCATTTT. Encoded protein: CASSETIGQPQHF.

The V and J genes are TRBV29-1 and TRBJ1-3; D not certain. V lost 3 bases and J lost 1, with 10 bases in between. Germline lookup yields CDR1 SQVTM and CDR2 ANQGSEA. The CDR3 length is 14 residues. The CDR3 DNA is TGCAGCGTTGATCAGATCCCATCTGGAAACACCATATATTTT. This translates into CSVDQIPSGNTIYF.

With respect to this clone: The junction and the germline gene differ at one end; a read error may be behind it. The chain is built from TRBV2 and TRBJ2-7, with 8 bases aligning to TRBD1. Germline V CDR1 and CDR2: SNHLY, FYNNEI. This CDR3 is built from 10 residues. The CDR3 spells CASSEDRVCF. Written as DNA, the CDR3 is TGTGCCAGCAGTGAGGACAGGGTTTGCTTC.

This clone has only a few counts. The chain uses TRBV30 and TRBJ2-1; D may be TRBD2 (6 bases). From germline, CDR1 is GTSNPN and CDR2 SVGIG (reference sequence). The V end was cut by 0 bases, the J end by 3 bases, with 9 bases between. The CDR3 contains 14 residues. CDR3 loop: CAWSVPRDYNEQFF. In DNA, the CDR3 is TGTGCCTGGAGTGTACCGCGGGACTACAATGAGCAGTTCTTC.

The sample holds one count of this clone. The chain couples TRBV30 to TRBJ2-3; the match to TRBD1 covers 10 bases. Germline CDR1 is GTSNPN and CDR2 is SVGIG (reference sequence). The CDR3 is made up of 14 amino acids. Trimming removed 5 bases from V and 2 bases from J; junction bases left unmatched: 4. In nucleotides, the CDR3 is TGTGCCTGGGGGGGACAGGGGAACACAGATACGCAGTATTTT. This translates into CAWGGQGNTDTQYF.

This clone was observed a few times. The rearrangement uses TRBV4-2 and TRBJ2-2; 7 bases align to TRBD2. Trimming removed 0 bases from V and 7 bases from J; junction bases left unmatched: 14. The V gene's germline CDR1 is LGHNA and CDR2 YNFKEQ. The CDR3 loop spans 18 amino acids. The CDR3 region is CASSQDLVGGPGNGELFF. The CDR3 nucleotides read TGTGCCAGCAGCCAAGATCTTGTGGGAGGGCCAGGCAACGGGGAGCTGTTTTTT.

This clone was recorded a few times. The chain couples TRBV19 to TRBJ2-1; TRBD2 might be the D (7 bases). Deletions cut 7 bases from V and 1 base from J, with 20 bases between. The CDR3 has 17 amino acids. The V gene's germline CDR1 is LNHDA and CDR2 SQIVND (reference sequence). The CDR3 sequence: CASTIRGGFSSYNEQFF. CDR3 in DNA: TGTGCCAGTACCATAAGGGGGGGCTTTAGTTCCTACAATGAGCAGTTCTTC.